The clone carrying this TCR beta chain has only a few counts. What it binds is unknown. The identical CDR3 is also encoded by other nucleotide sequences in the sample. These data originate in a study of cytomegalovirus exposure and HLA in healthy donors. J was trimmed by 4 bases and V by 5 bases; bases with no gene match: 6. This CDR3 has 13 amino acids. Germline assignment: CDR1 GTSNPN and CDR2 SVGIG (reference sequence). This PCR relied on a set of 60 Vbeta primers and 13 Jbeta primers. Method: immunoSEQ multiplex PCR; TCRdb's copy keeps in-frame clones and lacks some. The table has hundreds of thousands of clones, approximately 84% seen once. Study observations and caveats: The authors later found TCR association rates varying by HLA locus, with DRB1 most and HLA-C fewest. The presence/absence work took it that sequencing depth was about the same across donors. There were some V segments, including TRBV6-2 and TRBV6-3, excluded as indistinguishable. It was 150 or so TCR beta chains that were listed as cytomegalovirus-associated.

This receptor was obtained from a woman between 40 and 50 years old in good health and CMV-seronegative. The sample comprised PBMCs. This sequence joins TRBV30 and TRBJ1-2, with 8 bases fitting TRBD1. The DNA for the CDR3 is TGTGCCTGGGGCCGGGACAGGCCCTATGGCTACACCTTC. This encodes CAWGRDRPYGYTF.